This T cell receptor (beta chain) is drawn from a study of blood T cell repertoires in COVID-19 (dated by TCRdb to the early 2020s). Regarding the complete study: Collaborator samples came from the United States, Italy and Spain and covered acute and convalescent phases of COVID-19. The prospective study material was composed of cDNA or gDNA derived from T cells, B-cell-depleted T cells, or PBMCs. A freely available public database, intended as a resource for researchers studying the immune response to SARS-CoV-2, is where the repertoires were released. Subjects who had been exposed to COVID-19, were actively infected with it, or had recovered from it provided the deeply sampled blood TCRbeta repertoires that made up the dataset. The samples were drawn from the first 160 participants of the ongoing ImmuneRACE study and from over 950 subjects provided by 6 global collaborators. Nearly every sample came with metadata listing a de-identified subject ID, COVID-19 status, age in years and sex. Where available, HLA class I and class II types were obtained from metadata supplied by the sample provider rather than from assay-based typing.

The immunoSEQ Assay, a bias-controlled multiplex PCR, was used to amplify TCRbeta CDR3 regions from genomic DNA. The paper's processing steps were these. The number of nucleated cells in each sample was estimated from the amplification of reference gene primers within the assay. To quantify the absolute abundance of each unique TCRbeta CDR3 rearrangement, sequence reads were collapsed and filtered. For each sample, productive Simpson clonality was calculated by taking the square root of Simpson's diversity index across productive rearrangements. This immuneACCESS table, as held by TCRdb, lists in-frame sequences with V and J called but not all clones. Of the missing ones, under half trace to an unresolved V gene in checked studies; the others have no known cause. That table furnishes V, J and clone size, whereas the DNA furnished D and trimming. This sample is represented by 160,000 or so clones; 79% of them were singletons. The ten largest clones capture more than 6.5% of the sample.

On the study overall, not on this receptor specifically: How much clinical and demographic metadata was included differed by source and by participant, and the metadata was provided uncurated.

One collaborating source in Seattle enrolled patients while the patients were actively infected and followed the patients over time throughout the course of disease. The collaborating institutions used their own protocols to collect whole blood in K2EDTA tubes. Collaborator samples were shipped for TCRbeta analysis as frozen whole blood, isolated PBMCs, or DNA extracted from either sample type. To note about this clone: Its antigen is unknown. No much larger clonotype is one base removed from it; base qualities were not supplied.

Ends trimmed: V by 6 bases, J by 5 bases; bases unmatched to a gene: 7. Counted from cysteine to phenylalanine, this CDR3 has 16 amino acids. The retained sequence is limited to the CDR3, 48 bases, with the frame set at the first base. Reading the germline V gene (reference sequence) gives CDR1 LNHDA and CDR2 SQIVND. This chain is built from TRBV19 and TRBJ2-4, with TRBD2 identical over 13 junction bases. The sample was peripheral blood. This sequence originates from a woman aged 60-75 years with COVID-19, enrolled during active disease. The CDR3 region reads CASSRTSGRLENIQYF. Here is the DNA: TGTGCCAGTAGCCGGACTAGCGGGAGACTCGAAAACATTCAGTACTTC.